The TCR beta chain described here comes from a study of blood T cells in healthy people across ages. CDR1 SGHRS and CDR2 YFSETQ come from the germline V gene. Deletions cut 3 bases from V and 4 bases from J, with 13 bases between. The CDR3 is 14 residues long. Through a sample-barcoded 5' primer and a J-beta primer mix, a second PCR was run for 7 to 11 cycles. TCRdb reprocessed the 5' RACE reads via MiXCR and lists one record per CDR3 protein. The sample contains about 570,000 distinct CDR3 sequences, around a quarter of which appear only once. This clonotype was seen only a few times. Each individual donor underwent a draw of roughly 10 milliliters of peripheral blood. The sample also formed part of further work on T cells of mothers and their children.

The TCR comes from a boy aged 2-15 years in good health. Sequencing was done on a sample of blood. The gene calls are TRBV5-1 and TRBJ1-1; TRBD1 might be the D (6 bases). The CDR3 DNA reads TGCGCCAGCAGCTCGGGGAGGGGGACCACTGAAGCTTTCTTT. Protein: CASSSGRGTTEAFF.